This record concerns one TCR beta chain sequence. This record belongs to a study of shared clonotypes between healthy human individuals. Genomic DNA of each subset was evenly split across several immunoSEQ plates. In the authors' workflow: Junction-only sequences without quality scores came from ImmunoSEQ, so filtering differed. Clones were sequenced by immunoSEQ multiplex PCR, and TCRdb holds only the in-frame ones, with some missing. For V, J and clone size, that table is used; D and trimming come from the DNA. The table includes roughly 2.2 million clones, around 92% detected once. CDR3 length equals 15 residues. J lost 4 bases, V lost 5 bases, and 5 bases had no gene match. Germline CDR1 and CDR2: MNHNS and SASEGT. There were no recent acute infections or vaccinations among the donors, who were healthy HIV-negative adults.

The clonotype was recovered from a young man in good health. Some clones in this sample may be carry-over from other donors' samples. This chain connects TRBV6-1 to TRBJ2-7; 13 bases align to TRBD2. Sequencing used naive CD4+ T cells from PBMCs. Subset described: CD45RA+ positively selected. The CDR3 loop is CASSKPGLAGYEQYF. The CDR3 coding sequence is TGTGCCAGCAGTAAACCGGGACTAGCGGGATACGAGCAGTACTTC.